This TCR beta chain was obtained from a study of beta chain features in type 1 diabetes. Points from the study as a whole: The study found moderately but significantly shorter TCRB CDR3s in all four CD4+ subsets of Type 1 diabetes patients. Compared to healthy donors, patients appeared to have naive, central memory and Treg TCRB repertoires that were more alike.

This clone was observed a few times. Its antigen is undetermined. The CDR3 contains 12 residues. Trimming pared 1 base from V and 7 bases from J, leaving 7 bases between. The V gene's germline CDR1 is LNHDA and CDR2 SQIVND (reference sequence). Of the isolated RNA, all was reverse transcribed, and so the sequenced material was expressed TCRB transcripts. Data came from immunoSEQ multiplex PCR; TCRdb stores just in-frame clones and leaves some out. Of 600,000 to 700,000 clones listed, around 15% are singletons. The chain couples TRBV19 to TRBJ1-2; no clear D. The sample taken for sequencing was naive CD4+ T cells from blood. The TCR was taken from a man aged 18 to 29 with type 1 diabetes. This CDR3 reads CASSIAASGYTF. CDR3 DNA: TGTGCCAGTAGTATAGCCGCATCTGGCTACACCTTC.